A few counts support the clone carrying this T cell receptor (beta chain). Antigen: not known. The record originates from a study of T cell repertoires in cytomegalovirus infection. Study overall: CMV infection together with matching HLA type was indicated by public TCR beta signatures.

TCRdb fed the reads into MiXCR, producing one record per CDR3 protein. The data contain about 900,000 distinct CDR3 sequences, approximately 33% of them seen just once; the ten biggest clones take up 13%. This receptor was identified in a human donor in good health (CMV status not recorded). Some clones in this sample may be carry-over from other donors' samples. The starting material was cultured CD8+ T cells from PBMCs, obtained from culture after CMV antigen stimulation.

DNA for the CDR3: TGCAGCGTGTTTAATTACTCCTACGAGCAGTACTTC. It yields the protein CSVFNYSYEQYF. The V and J genes are TRBV29-1 and TRBJ2-7; D uncertain. Trimming removed 6 bases at V and 0 bases at J, with 9 bases between. CDR1 SQVTM and CDR2 ANQGSEA come from the germline V gene. This CDR3 has 12 amino acids.